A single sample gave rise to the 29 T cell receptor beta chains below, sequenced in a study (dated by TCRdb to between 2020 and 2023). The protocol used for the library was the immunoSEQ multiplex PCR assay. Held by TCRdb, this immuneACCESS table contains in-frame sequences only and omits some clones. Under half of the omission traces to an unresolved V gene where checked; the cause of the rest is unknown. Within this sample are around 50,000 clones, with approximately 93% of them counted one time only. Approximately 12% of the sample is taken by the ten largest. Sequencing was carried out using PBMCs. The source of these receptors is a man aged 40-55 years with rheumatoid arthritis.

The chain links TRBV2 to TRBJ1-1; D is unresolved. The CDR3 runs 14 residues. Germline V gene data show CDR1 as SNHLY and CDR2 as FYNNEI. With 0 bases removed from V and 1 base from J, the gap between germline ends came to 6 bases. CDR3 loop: CASSEAPENTEAFF. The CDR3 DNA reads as TGTGCCAGCAGTGAAGCCCCCGAGAACACTGAAGCTTTCTTT.

This CDR3 is CASSDTGVGNTIYF. As DNA, the CDR3 is TGTGCCAGCAGTGACACAGGGGTCGGAAACACCATATATTTT. The chain joins TRBV6-6 to TRBJ1-3; 7 bases fit TRBD1. The CDR3 loop spans 14 amino acids. CDR1 is MNHNY and CDR2 is SVGAGI in the germline V gene (reference sequence). V lost 5 bases, J lost 4 bases, and 5 bases stayed unmatched.

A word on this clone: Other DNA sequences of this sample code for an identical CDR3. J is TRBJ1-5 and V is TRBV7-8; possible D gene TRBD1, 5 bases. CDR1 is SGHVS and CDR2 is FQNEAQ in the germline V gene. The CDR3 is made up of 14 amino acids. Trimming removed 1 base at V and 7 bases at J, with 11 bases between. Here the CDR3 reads CASSLVQGGQPQHF. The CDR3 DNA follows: TGTGCCAGCAGCTTAGTTCAGGGAGGGCAGCCCCAGCATTTT.

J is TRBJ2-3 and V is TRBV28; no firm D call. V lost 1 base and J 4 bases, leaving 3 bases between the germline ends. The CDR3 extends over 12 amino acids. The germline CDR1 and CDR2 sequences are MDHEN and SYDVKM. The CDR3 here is CASSLLSDTQYF. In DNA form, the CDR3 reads TGTGCCAGCAGTTTATTGTCAGATACGCAGTATTTT.

The CDR3 DNA follows: TGTGCCAGCAGCTTAGCGCTTTCCACCGGGGAGCTGTTTTTT. Translated, it gives CASSLALSTGELFF. The rearrangement links TRBV7-2 to TRBJ2-2; D remains unclear. The CDR3 extends over 14 amino acids. V was shortened by 0 bases and J by 4 bases, with 6 bases between the two germline ends. Germline CDR1 and CDR2: SGHTA and FQGNSA. Filled out from reference TRBV7-2 and TRBJ2-2, the complete variable domain reads GAGVSQSPSNKVTEKGKDVELRCDPISGHTALYWYRQSLGQGLEFLIYFQGNSAPDKSGLPSDRFSAERTGGSVSTLTIQRTQQEDSAVYLCASSLALSTGELFFGEGSRLTVL.

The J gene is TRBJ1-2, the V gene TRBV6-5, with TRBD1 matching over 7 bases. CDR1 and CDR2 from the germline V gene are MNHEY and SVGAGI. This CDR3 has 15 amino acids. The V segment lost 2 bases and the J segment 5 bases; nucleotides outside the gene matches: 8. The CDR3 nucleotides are TGTGCCAGCAGTTACCAAGGGGGCGGAGGGTATGGCTACACCTTC. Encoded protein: CASSYQGGGGYGYTF.

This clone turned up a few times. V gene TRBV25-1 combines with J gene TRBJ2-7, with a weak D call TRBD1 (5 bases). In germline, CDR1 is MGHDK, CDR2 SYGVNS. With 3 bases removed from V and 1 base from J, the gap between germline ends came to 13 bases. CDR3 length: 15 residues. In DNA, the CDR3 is TGTGCCAGCAGTGATGGACGTTGGACATCCTACGAGCAGTACTTC. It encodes CASSDGRWTSYEQYF.

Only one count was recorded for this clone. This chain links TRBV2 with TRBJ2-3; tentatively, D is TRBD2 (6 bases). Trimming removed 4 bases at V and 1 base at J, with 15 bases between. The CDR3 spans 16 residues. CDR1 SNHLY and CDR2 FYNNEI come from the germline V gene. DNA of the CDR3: TGTGCCAGCAGTGTCGTCGGGGGTTTGGGCACAGATACGCAGTATTTT. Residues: CASSVVGGLGTDTQYF.

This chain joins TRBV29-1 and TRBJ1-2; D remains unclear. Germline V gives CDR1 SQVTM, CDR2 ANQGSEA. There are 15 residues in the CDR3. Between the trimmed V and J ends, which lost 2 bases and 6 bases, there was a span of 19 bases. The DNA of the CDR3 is TGCAGCGTTGAATTGGCGGGATCCCTGGTCAATGGCTACACCTTC. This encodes CSVELAGSLVNGYTF. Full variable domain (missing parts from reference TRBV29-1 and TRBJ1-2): SAVISQKPSRDICQRGTSLTIQCQVDSQVTMMFWYRQQPGQSLTLIATANQGSEATYESGFVIDKFPISRPNLTFSTLTVSNMSPEDSSIYLCSVELAGSLVNGYTFGSGTRLTVV.

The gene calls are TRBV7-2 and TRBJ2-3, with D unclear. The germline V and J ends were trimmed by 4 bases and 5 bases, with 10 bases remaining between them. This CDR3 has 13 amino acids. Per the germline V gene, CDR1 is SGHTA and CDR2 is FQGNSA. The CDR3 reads CASSSRARDTQYF. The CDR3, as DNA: TGTGCCAGCAGCTCCCGTGCACGAGATACGCAGTATTTT.

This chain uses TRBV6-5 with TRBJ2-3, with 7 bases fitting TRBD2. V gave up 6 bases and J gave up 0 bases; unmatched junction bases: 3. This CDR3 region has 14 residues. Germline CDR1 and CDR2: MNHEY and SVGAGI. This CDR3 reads CASRWRESTDTQYF. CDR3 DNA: TGTGCCAGCAGGTGGCGGGAGAGCACAGATACGCAGTATTTT.

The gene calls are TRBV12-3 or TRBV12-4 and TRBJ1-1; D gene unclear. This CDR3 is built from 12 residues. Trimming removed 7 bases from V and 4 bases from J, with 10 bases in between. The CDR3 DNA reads TGTGCCAGCACCCAGGCCCCCACTGAAGCTTTCTTT. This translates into CASTQAPTEAFF.

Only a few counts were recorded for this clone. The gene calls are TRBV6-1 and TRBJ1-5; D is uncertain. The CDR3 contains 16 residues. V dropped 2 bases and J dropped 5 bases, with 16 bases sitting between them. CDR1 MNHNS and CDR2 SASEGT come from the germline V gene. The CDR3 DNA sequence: TGTGCCAGCAGTGAATTTTTCGGTTTGGGGTATCAGCCCCAGCATTTT. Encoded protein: CASSEFFGLGYQPQHF.

The CDR3 DNA reads TGTGCCAGCAACCAGGGAAAGGGGTGGGTTGATGAAAAACTGTTTTTT. Translating it yields CASNQGKGWVDEKLFF. The rearrangement uses TRBV2 and TRBJ1-4; tentatively, D is TRBD1 (5 bases). Germline CDR1 is SNHLY and CDR2 is FYNNEI. V lost 7 bases and J 6 bases, leaving 21 bases between the germline ends. The CDR3 extends over 16 amino acids.

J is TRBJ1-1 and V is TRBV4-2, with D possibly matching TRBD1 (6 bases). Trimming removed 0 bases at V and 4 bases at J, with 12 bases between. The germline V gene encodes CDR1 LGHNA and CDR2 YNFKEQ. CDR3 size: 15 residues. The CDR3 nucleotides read TGTGCCAGCAGCCAAGAAGCCCAGGGGTTCACTGAAGCTTTCTTT. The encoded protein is CASSQEAQGFTEAFF.

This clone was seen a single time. In DNA form, the CDR3 reads TGCGCCAGCAGCTCTGGCCTCTCTGGAAACACCATATATTTT. It encodes CASSSGLSGNTIYF. The rearrangement joins TRBV5-1 to TRBJ1-3; no clear D. CDR3 length equals 14 residues. V lost 3 bases and J 0 bases, leaving 7 bases between the germline ends. Germline V CDR1 and CDR2: SGHRS, YFSETQ.

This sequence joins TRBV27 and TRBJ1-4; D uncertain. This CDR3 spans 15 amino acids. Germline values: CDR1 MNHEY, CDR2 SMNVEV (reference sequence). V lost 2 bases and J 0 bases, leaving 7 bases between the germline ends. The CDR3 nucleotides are TGTGCCAGCAGTTTAGTACAGTCAACTAATGAAAAACTGTTTTTT. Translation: CASSLVQSTNEKLFF.

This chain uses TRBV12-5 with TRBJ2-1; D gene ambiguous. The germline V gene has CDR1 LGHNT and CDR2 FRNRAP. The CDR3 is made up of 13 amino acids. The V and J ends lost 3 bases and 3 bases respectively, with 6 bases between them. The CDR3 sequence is CASGFGFYNEQFF. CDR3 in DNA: TGTGCTAGTGGTTTTGGGTTCTACAATGAGCAGTTCTTC.

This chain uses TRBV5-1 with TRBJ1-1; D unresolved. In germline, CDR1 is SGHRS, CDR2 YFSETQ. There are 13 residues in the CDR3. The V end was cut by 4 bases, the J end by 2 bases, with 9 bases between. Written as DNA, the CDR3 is TGCGCCAGCAGCCCAAGTCCAAACACTGAAGCTTTCTTT. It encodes CASSPSPNTEAFF.

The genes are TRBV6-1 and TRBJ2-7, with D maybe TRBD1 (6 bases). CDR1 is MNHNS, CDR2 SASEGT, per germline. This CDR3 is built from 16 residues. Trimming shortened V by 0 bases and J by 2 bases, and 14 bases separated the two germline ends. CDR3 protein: CASSEALVGATYEQYF. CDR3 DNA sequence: TGTGCCAGCAGTGAAGCGCTGGTGGGGGCGACCTACGAGCAGTACTTC.

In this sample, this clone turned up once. The chain's CDR3 is CASSLAVGQGPGRGYTF. CDR3 nucleotide sequence: TGCGCCAGCAGCTTGGCCGTTGGACAGGGACCTGGAAGGGGCTACACCTTC. J is TRBJ1-2 and V is TRBV5-1, with TRBD1 identical over 8 bases. CDR1 SGHRS and CDR2 YFSETQ come from the germline V gene. With V trimmed by 0 bases and J by 8 bases, 15 bases remained unmatched. The CDR3 is 17 amino acids.

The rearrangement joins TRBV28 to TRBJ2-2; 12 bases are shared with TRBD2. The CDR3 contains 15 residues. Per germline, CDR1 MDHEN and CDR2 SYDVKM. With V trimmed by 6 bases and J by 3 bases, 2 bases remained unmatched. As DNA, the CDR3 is TGTGCCAGCAGACCTAGCGGGAGGGACACCGGGGAGCTGTTTTTT. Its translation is CASRPSGRDTGELFF.

CDR3 DNA: TGTGCCAGCAGCGCAGGGGGTTACACTGAAGCTTTCTTT. Translation gives CASSAGGYTEAFF. This rearrangement joins TRBV6-2 or TRBV6-3 to TRBJ1-1, with 7 bases matching TRBD1. The CDR3 loop spans 13 amino acids. CDR1 is MNHEY and CDR2 is SVGEGT in the germline V gene. Germline trimming cut 6 bases from V and 3 bases from J; bases unmatched to any gene: 4.

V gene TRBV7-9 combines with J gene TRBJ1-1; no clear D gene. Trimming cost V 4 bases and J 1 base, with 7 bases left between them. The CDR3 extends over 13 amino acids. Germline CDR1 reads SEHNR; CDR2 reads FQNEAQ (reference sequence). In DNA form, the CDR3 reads TGTGCCAGCAGCTCGCAGGCGAACACTGAAGCTTTCTTT. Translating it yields CASSSQANTEAFF.

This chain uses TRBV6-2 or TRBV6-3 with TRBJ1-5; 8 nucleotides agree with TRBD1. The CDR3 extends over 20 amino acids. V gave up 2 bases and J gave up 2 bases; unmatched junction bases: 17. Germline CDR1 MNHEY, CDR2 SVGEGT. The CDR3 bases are TGTGCCAGCAGTTACGGGGTCGGGGACAGGACCCTTAGGGGCAATCAGCCCCAGCATTTT. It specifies CASSYGVGDRTLRGNQPQHF.

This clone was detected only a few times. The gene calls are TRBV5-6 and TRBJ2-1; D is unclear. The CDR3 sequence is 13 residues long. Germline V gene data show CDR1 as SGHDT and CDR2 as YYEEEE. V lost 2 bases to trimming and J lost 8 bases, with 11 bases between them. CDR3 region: CASSFRPPYEQFF. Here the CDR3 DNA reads TGTGCCAGCAGCTTTCGGCCACCCTATGAGCAGTTCTTC.

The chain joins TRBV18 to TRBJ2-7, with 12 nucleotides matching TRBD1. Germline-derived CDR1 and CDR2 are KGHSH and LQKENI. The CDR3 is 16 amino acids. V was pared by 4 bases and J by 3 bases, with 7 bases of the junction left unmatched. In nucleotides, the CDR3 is TGTGCCAGCTCACGATCTGGGACAGGGGGCATCTACGAGCAGTACTTC. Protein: CASSRSGTGGIYEQYF.

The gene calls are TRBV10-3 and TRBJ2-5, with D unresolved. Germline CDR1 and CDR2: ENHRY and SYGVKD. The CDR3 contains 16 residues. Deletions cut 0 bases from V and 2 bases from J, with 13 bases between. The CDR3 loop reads CAISESGVVGQETQYF. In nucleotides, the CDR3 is TGTGCCATCAGTGAGTCGGGTGTCGTAGGACAAGAGACCCAGTACTTC.

As DNA, the CDR3 is TGCGCCAGCAGCCAAGAATCTGTAGCGGGAGGCCAGAGCTCCTACAATGAGCAGTTCTTC. Protein product: CASSQESVAGGQSSYNEQFF. The chain links TRBV4-1 to TRBJ2-1; 10 bases fit TRBD2. Germline loops: CDR1 MGHRA, CDR2 YSYEKL. V trimming: 0 bases; J trimming: 0 bases; junction bases outside the gene matches: 11. CDR3 length: 20 amino acids.